This TCR beta chain was identified in a study of a mutant IDH1 vaccine in newly diagnosed glioma. Concerning this clone itself: Antigen: not known.

Here immunoSEQ multiplex PCR was the method, and the copy in TCRdb shows in-frame clones only, minus some. This repertoire shows approximately 32,000 clones, 45% to 70% found once; its top ten account for 9.5% to 12%. Time point defined: week 5, during vaccination. Every vaccination contained 300 ug of the mutant IDH1 20-mer peptide and was paired with topical imiquimod. Trimming shortened V by 0 bases and J by 7 bases, and 10 bases separated the two germline ends. The CDR3 extends over 15 amino acids. CDR1 and CDR2 from the germline V gene are MNHEY and SMNVEV (reference sequence). The chain links TRBV27 to TRBJ1-6; tentative D call: TRBD1 (5 bases). This material consisted of PBMCs, taken from a glioma patient whose treatment included an IDH1 peptide vaccine. The clonotype comes from a woman aged 18-30 years with glioma. CDR3 sequence (DNA): TGTGCCAGCAGTTTATCGCGGGGGGGGAATTCACCCCTCCACTTT. Encoded protein: CASSLSRGGNSPLHF.